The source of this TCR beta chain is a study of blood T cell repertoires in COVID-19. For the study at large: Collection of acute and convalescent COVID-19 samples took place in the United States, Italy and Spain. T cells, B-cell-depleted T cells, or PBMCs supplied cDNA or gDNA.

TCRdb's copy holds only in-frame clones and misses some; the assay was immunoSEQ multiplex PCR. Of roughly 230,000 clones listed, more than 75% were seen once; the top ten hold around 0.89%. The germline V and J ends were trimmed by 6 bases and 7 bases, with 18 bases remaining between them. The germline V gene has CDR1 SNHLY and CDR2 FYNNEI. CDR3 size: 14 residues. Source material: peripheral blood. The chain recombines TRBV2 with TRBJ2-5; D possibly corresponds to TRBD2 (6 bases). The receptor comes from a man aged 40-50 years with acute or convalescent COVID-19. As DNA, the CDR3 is TGTGCCAGCAGCTATGGGGGGAATCAGGGGACCCAGTACTTC. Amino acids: CASSYGGNQGTQYF.